Listed below are T cell receptor beta chains from one sample, sequenced in a study of blood T cell repertoires in COVID-19. Generated by immunoSEQ multiplex PCR, the TCRdb table keeps only in-frame clones and is missing some. Of fewer than 110,000 clones in the sample, over 75% were seen once. Sequencing used peripheral blood. All receptors derive from a young woman with acute or convalescent COVID-19. CDR3s include the opening cysteine and the closing phenylalanine or tryptophan. Fields, in order: J gene, V gene, D gene, clone size, CDR3 protein, CDR3 DNA. A D gene is named only where the DNA matches it firmly. Rows give clone size only sometimes, using once, few, many, or a class for an expanded clone.

J: TRBJ2-1
V: TRBV4-2
D: NA
size: NA
CDR3: CASSSRTDHNEQFF
DNA: TGTGCCAGCAGCTCTCGGACAGACCACAATGAGCAGTTCTTC

J: TRBJ2-1
V: TRBV29-1
D: NA
size: NA
CDR3: CSAVGGGGYNEQFF
DNA: TGCAGCGCCGTGGGCGGGGGCGGCTACAATGAGCAGTTCTTC

J: TRBJ2-1
V: TRBV3-1/TRBV3-2
D: TRBD2
size: once
CDR3: CASSQGSGGIYNEQFF
DNA: TGTGCCAGCAGTCAAGGGAGCGGGGGGATATACAATGAGCAGTTCTTC

J: TRBJ2-7
V: TRBV27
D: TRBD2
size: NA
CDR3: CASSLSGLARLDEQYF
DNA: TGTGCCAGCAGTTTATCGGGACTAGCTCGATTGGACGAGCAGTACTTC

J: TRBJ2-7
V: TRBV6-5
D: TRBD1
size: NA
CDR3: CASHSGTESYEQYF
DNA: TGTGCCAGCCATTCCGGGACAGAGTCCTACGAGCAGTACTTC

J: TRBJ1-2
V: TRBV30
D: NA
size: NA
CDR3: CAWSWGGGYTF
DNA: TGTGCCTGGAGTTGGGGGGGTGGCTACACCTTC

J: TRBJ1-5
V: TRBV6-5
D: NA
size: NA
CDR3: CASIRQVYSNQPQHF
DNA: TGTGCCAGCATTCGACAGGTTTATAGCAATCAGCCCCAGCATTTT

J: TRBJ1-2
V: TRBV28
D: TRBD1
size: NA
CDR3: CASSLPGQGVLYGYTF
DNA: TGTGCCAGCAGTTTACCGGGACAGGGGGTCCTCTATGGCTACACCTTC

J: TRBJ2-7
V: TRBV4-1
D: NA
size: NA
CDR3: CASSQGNGGSSYEQYF
DNA: TGCGCCAGCAGCCAAGGAAATGGCGGAAGCTCCTACGAGCAGTACTTC

J: TRBJ2-2
V: TRBV28
D: TRBD2
size: NA
CDR3: CASRTSGNTGELFF
DNA: TGTGCCAGCAGGACTAGCGGGAACACCGGGGAGCTGTTTTTT

J: TRBJ1-1
V: TRBV3-1/TRBV3-2
D: TRBD1
size: NA
CDR3: CASSPYRGRTEAFF
DNA: TGTGCCAGCAGCCCCTACAGGGGGCGCACTGAAGCTTTCTTT

J: TRBJ2-7
V: TRBV10-3
D: TRBD1
size: NA
CDR3: CAIQGQGGSYEQYF
DNA: TGTGCCATTCAAGGACAGGGGGGTTCCTACGAGCAGTACTTC

J: TRBJ2-3
V: TRBV7-3
D: NA
size: NA
CDR3: CASSQGQGFADTQYF
DNA: TGTGCCAGCAGCCAAGGGCAGGGTTTTGCAGATACGCAGTATTTT

J: TRBJ2-3
V: TRBV27
D: TRBD2
size: NA
CDR3: CASALPGLATDTQYF
DNA: TGTGCCAGCGCACTACCGGGACTAGCGACAGATACGCAGTATTTT

J: TRBJ2-3
V: TRBV19
D: NA
size: NA
CDR3: CASSASASAGTDTQYF
DNA: TGTGCCAGTAGTGCCTCCGCCAGCGCGGGCACAGATACGCAGTATTTT

J: TRBJ1-3
V: TRBV6-1
D: NA
size: NA
CDR3: CASSEAWQGSGNTIYF
DNA: TGTGCCAGCAGTGAAGCGTGGCAGGGCTCTGGAAACACCATATATTTT

J: TRBJ1-5
V: TRBV27
D: NA
size: NA
CDR3: CASRGGIGNQPQHF
DNA: TGTGCCAGCAGGGGCGGGATAGGCAATCAGCCCCAGCATTTT

J: TRBJ1-5
V: TRBV30
D: NA
size: NA
CDR3: CAWSDINSNQPQHF
DNA: TGTGCCTGGAGTGATATAAATAGCAATCAGCCCCAGCATTTT

J: TRBJ1-2
V: TRBV11-2
D: TRBD1
size: NA
CDR3: CASSPEYTGGFPTLWGYTF
DNA: TGTGCCAGCAGCCCCGAATACACAGGGGGCTTTCCGACACTCTGGGGCTACACCTTC

J: TRBJ1-2
V: TRBV28
D: TRBD1
size: NA
CDR3: CASLTGGYGYTF
DNA: TGTGCCAGTTTGACAGGGGGCTATGGCTACACCTTC

J: TRBJ1-3
V: TRBV27
D: NA
size: NA
CDR3: CASSLSVRGGNTIYF
DNA: TGTGCCAGCAGTTTATCTGTCCGGGGAGGAAACACCATATATTTT

J: TRBJ1-5
V: TRBV5-1
D: TRBD1
size: NA
CDR3: CASSPGQGFQPQHF
DNA: TGCGCCAGCAGCCCGGGACAGGGGTTCCAGCCCCAGCATTTT